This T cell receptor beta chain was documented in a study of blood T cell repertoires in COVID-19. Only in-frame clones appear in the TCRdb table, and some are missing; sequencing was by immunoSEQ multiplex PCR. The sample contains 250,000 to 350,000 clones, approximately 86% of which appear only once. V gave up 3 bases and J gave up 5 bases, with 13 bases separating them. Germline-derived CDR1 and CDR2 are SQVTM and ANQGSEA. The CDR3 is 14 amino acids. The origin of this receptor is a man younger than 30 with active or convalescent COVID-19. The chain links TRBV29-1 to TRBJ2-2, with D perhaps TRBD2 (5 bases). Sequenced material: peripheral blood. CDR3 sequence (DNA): TGCAGCGTTGAGCATCTAGGGAGAACCGGGGAGCTGTTTTTT. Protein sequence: CSVEHLGRTGELFF.